A single sample gave rise to the 14 T cell receptor beta chains below, sequenced in a study of T cells in tumors after PD-1 blockade. Repertoires were generated with immunoSEQ multiplex PCR, while TCRdb's copy carries only in-frame clones and drops some. Among 35,000 or so clones listed, around four fifths were seen once. This sample comprised PBMCs, obtained before anti-PD-1 treatment. The receptors derive from a human donor with basal cell carcinoma.

The genes are TRBV4-3 and TRBJ2-7, with 12 bases identical to TRBD2. Germline trimming cut 2 bases from V and 4 bases from J; bases unmatched to any gene: 0. CDR3 size: 14 residues. CDR1 is LGHNA and CDR2 is YSLEER in the germline V gene. The CDR3 spells CASSQLAGGYEQYF. CDR3 sequence (DNA): TGCGCCAGCAGCCAACTAGCGGGGGGGTACGAGCAGTACTTC.

The V and J genes are TRBV19 and TRBJ1-1; D gene unclear. Trimming took 10 bases from V and 0 from J, leaving 9 bases between them. The CDR3 extends over 12 amino acids. CDR1 is LNHDA and CDR2 is SQIVND in the germline V gene (reference sequence). The DNA for the CDR3 is TGTGCCACCCGACACCTGAACACTGAAGCTTTCTTT. Translated: CATRHLNTEAFF.

In this sample, this clone turned up once. This rearrangement joins TRBV6-5 to TRBJ1-4; D is possibly TRBD1 (5 bases). V lost 6 bases and J lost 5, with 13 bases in between. CDR1 is MNHEY, CDR2 SVGAGI, per germline. This CDR3 has 14 amino acids. The CDR3 DNA sequence: TGTGCCAGCAGCCCCGGACAACCGAATGAAAAACTGTTTTTT. This translates into CASSPGQPNEKLFF.

The rearrangement links TRBV6-6 to TRBJ1-5; D is possibly TRBD1 (5 bases). The CDR3 is 16 residues long. V was trimmed by 6 bases and J by 0 bases, leaving 15 bases between them. Germline V gives CDR1 MNHNY, CDR2 SVGAGI (reference sequence). The CDR3 region is CASRPWEGISNQPQHF. DNA for the CDR3: TGTGCCAGCAGGCCTTGGGAGGGGATTAGCAATCAGCCCCAGCATTTT.

This chain's CDR3 is CSVEAGLDEQFF. The CDR3 bases are TGCAGCGTTGAAGCAGGTCTGGATGAGCAGTTCTTC. The V and J genes are TRBV29-1 and TRBJ2-1; D uncertain. Germline CDR1 is SQVTM and CDR2 is ANQGSEA. V was shortened by 1 base and J by 8 bases, with 9 bases between the two germline ends. The CDR3 is 12 residues long.

The chain combines TRBV2 with TRBJ2-2, with 11 bases lining up with TRBD1. Unmatched junction bases numbered 3, after V lost 6 bases and J lost 6 bases. The CDR3 consists of 14 residues. Germline assignment: CDR1 SNHLY and CDR2 FYNNEI. Written as DNA, the CDR3 is TGTGCCAGCAGAAGGGACAGGGGGTCCGGGGAGCTGTTTTTT. It encodes CASRRDRGSGELFF.

The J gene is TRBJ2-1, the V gene TRBV6-2 or TRBV6-3; TRBD2 matches at 12 bases. J was trimmed by 7 bases and V by 2 bases; bases with no gene match: 3. The CDR3 consists of 15 residues. Germline V CDR1 and CDR2: MNHEY, SVGEGT. The CDR3: CASSYLAGGRNEQFF. DNA for the CDR3: TGTGCCAGCAGTTACCTAGCGGGGGGGCGGAATGAGCAGTTCTTC.

The chain couples TRBV6-2 or TRBV6-3 to TRBJ2-1, with 9 bases lining up with TRBD2. The junction had 5 bases not matched to a gene; V was cut back by 3 bases and J by 8 bases. The CDR3 sequence is 14 residues long. Per the germline V gene, CDR1 is MNHEY and CDR2 is SVGEGT. CDR3 in DNA: TGTGCCAGCAGTTATTTGCGGGAGGGCCATGAGCAGTTCTTC. Its protein product is CASSYLREGHEQFF.

In the case of this clone: The sample carries other DNA sequences with the same CDR3. The V and J genes are TRBV30 and TRBJ1-5; D is perhaps TRBD1 (5 bases). The V gene lost 3 bases and the J gene lost 2 bases, with 8 bases spanning the gap. The CDR3 covers 13 residues. The V gene's germline CDR1 is GTSNPN and CDR2 SVGIG (reference sequence). The CDR3, as DNA: TGTGCCTGGAGCGAGACAGGCAATCAGCCCCAGCATTTT. It codes for CAWSETGNQPQHF.

V usage is TRBV5-1 and J usage is TRBJ2-2; D remains ambiguous. This CDR3 has 17 amino acids. Trimming took off 2 bases at V and 0 bases at J, with 14 bases between the two ends. The germline V gene has CDR1 SGHRS and CDR2 YFSETQ. The CDR3 nucleotides read TGCGCCAGCAGCTTAGATGGAGTCATCGCGAACACCGGGGAGCTGTTTTTT. This encodes CASSLDGVIANTGELFF.

This clone was seen once. The rearrangement joins TRBV19 to TRBJ2-1; D is perhaps TRBD1 or TRBD2 (5 bases each). The CDR3 has 17 amino acids. Trimming took off 3 bases at V and 6 bases at J, with 21 bases between the two ends. Looked up from germline, CDR1 is LNHDA and CDR2 is SQIVND (reference sequence). The CDR3 spells CASSMGLGPWSSNEQFF. The CDR3 nucleotides are TGTGCCAGTAGTATGGGGCTGGGACCCTGGAGCAGCAATGAGCAGTTCTTC. Full variable domain (outside the CDR3, taken from reference TRBV19 and TRBJ2-1): DGGITQSPKYLFRKEGQNVTLSCEQNLNHDAMYWYRQDPGQGLRLIYYSQIVNDFQKGDIAEGYSVSREKKESFPLTVTSAQKNPTAFYLCASSMGLGPWSSNEQFFGPGTRLTVL.

This clone has a handful of counts. The rearrangement joins TRBV7-9 to TRBJ2-1; D is unclear. Germline V CDR1 and CDR2: SEHNR, FQNEAQ (reference sequence). V gave up 1 base and J gave up 8 bases, with 15 bases separating them. The CDR3 extends over 15 amino acids. DNA of the CDR3: TGTGCCAGCAGCTTAGGCCGTAGATCGTGGTATGAGCAGTTCTTC. This encodes CASSLGRRSWYEQFF.

This clone was counted only a few times. J is TRBJ1-6 and V is TRBV30; the D is unclear. The V end was cut by 1 base, the J end by 0 bases, with 10 bases between. The CDR3 is made up of 16 amino acids. Germline V gives CDR1 GTSNPN, CDR2 SVGIG (reference sequence). CDR3 residues: CAWSEVLSSYNSPLHF. CDR3 nucleotides: TGTGCCTGGAGTGAGGTCCTGAGCTCCTATAATTCACCCCTCCACTTT.

This sequence joins TRBV11-2 and TRBJ2-2; tentative D call: TRBD1 (6 bases). The V gene lost 3 bases and the J gene lost 0 bases, with 17 bases spanning the gap. Germline V CDR1 and CDR2: SGHAT, FQNNGV. The CDR3 has 18 residues. The chain's CDR3 is CASSFPGAGRANTGELFF. The CDR3 nucleotides read TGTGCCAGCAGCTTCCCAGGGGCGGGTCGCGCGAACACCGGGGAGCTGTTTTTT.